These T cell receptor beta chains were read from a single sample in a study of glioma-infiltrating T cells after dendritic cell vaccination. TCRdb's copy holds only in-frame clones and misses some; the assay was immunoSEQ multiplex PCR. The repertoire consists of fewer than 85,000 clones, with approximately 90% occurring once and the leading ten covering approximately 3.2%. The sample in question was blood, obtained before dendritic cell vaccination. The receptors come from a human donor with glioblastoma. Each CDR3 is given with its conserved first and last residue. The D gene is left open where the match is weak. Expanded clones get a size class; other rows say once, few or many, or leave the size out.

size: -; V: TRBV19; D: -; J: TRBJ1-1; CDR3: CASRSQGGTEAFF; DNA: TGTGCCAGTAGGTCACAGGGCGGGACTGAAGCTTTCTTT
size: -; V: TRBV9; D: -; J: TRBJ2-7; CDR3: CASSPRRESPYEQYF; DNA: TGTGCCAGCAGCCCCCGGAGGGAGTCCCCTTACGAGCAGTACTTC
size: -; V: TRBV27; D: TRBD1; J: TRBJ1-5; CDR3: CASSPGTGANQPQHF; DNA: TGTGCCAGCAGTCCCGGGACAGGGGCGAATCAGCCCCAGCATTTT
size: -; V: TRBV7-9; D: -; J: TRBJ1-2; CDR3: CASSLGQGSGYTF; DNA: TGTGCCAGCAGCTTGGGGCAGGGTTCTGGCTACACCTTC
size: -; V: TRBV5-1; D: -; J: TRBJ2-1; CDR3: CASSLERNEQFF; DNA: TGCGCCAGCAGCTTAGAGCGGAATGAGCAGTTCTTC
size: -; V: TRBV6-5; D: TRBD1; J: TRBJ1-3; CDR3: CASRPQGARGNTIYF; DNA: TGTGCCAGCAGACCCCAGGGGGCGCGAGGAAACACCATATATTTT
size: -; V: TRBV6-6; D: TRBD1; J: TRBJ1-4; CDR3: CASSYRDRGWEKLFF; DNA: TGTGCCAGCAGTTACAGGGACAGGGGTTGGGAAAAACTGTTTTTT
size: -; V: TRBV9; D: TRBD2; J: TRBJ2-7; CDR3: CASSIGTSGHRGSYEQYF; DNA: TGTGCCAGCAGCATCGGGACTAGCGGCCACAGAGGATCCTACGAGCAGTACTTC
size: once; V: TRBV7-6; D: TRBD2; J: TRBJ2-1; CDR3: CASSPGLAAYNEQFF; DNA: TGTGCCAGCAGCCCGGGACTAGCGGCTTACAATGAGCAGTTCTTC
size: -; V: TRBV6-5; D: -; J: TRBJ2-1; CDR3: CASSSGLSYNEQFF; DNA: TGTGCCAGCAGTTCGGGACTTTCCTACAATGAGCAGTTCTTC
size: -; V: TRBV5-4; D: TRBD1; J: TRBJ2-1; CDR3: CASSLGQGLDEQFF; DNA: TGTGCCAGCAGCCTGGGACAGGGGCTAGATGAGCAGTTCTTC
size: -; V: TRBV5-4; D: -; J: TRBJ2-7; CDR3: CASSEGVTGLLEQYF; DNA: TGTGCCAGCAGCGAAGGGGTCACCGGATTGTTGGAGCAGTACTTC
size: -; V: TRBV5-1; D: TRBD2; J: TRBJ2-1; CDR3: CASSSTSGSYNEQFF; DNA: TGCGCCAGCAGCTCCACTAGCGGGAGTTACAATGAGCAGTTCTTC
size: -; V: TRBV5-8; D: -; J: TRBJ1-2; CDR3: CASSPGVIYGYTF; DNA: TGTGCCAGCAGCCCCGGAGTGATCTATGGCTACACCTTC
size: -; V: TRBV10-2; D: -; J: TRBJ1-1; CDR3: CASGWANTEAFF; DNA: TGCGCCAGCGGTTGGGCGAACACTGAAGCTTTCTTT
size: -; V: TRBV11-2; D: TRBD1; J: TRBJ2-6; CDR3: CASSWQGAGANVLTF; DNA: TGTGCCAGCAGCTGGCAGGGGGCTGGGGCCAACGTCCTGACTTTC
size: -; V: TRBV10-3; D: -; J: TRBJ1-1; CDR3: CAISETVNTEAFF; DNA: TGTGCCATCAGCGAGACAGTGAACACTGAAGCTTTCTTT
size: -; V: TRBV6-6; D: TRBD1; J: TRBJ1-5; CDR3: CASWPGDSYNQPQHF; DNA: TGTGCCAGCTGGCCGGGGGACAGCTACAATCAGCCCCAGCATTTT
size: -; V: TRBV6-1; D: TRBD2; J: TRBJ2-3; CDR3: CASSDWLAGGPRPDTQYF; DNA: TGTGCCAGCAGTGATTGGCTAGCGGGGGGGCCGCGGCCCGATACGCAGTATTTT
size: -; V: TRBV7-2; D: -; J: TRBJ1-4; CDR3: CASSSAGGLTWEKLFF; DNA: TGTGCCAGCAGCTCCGCGGGAGGGTTAACGTGGGAAAAACTGTTTTTT
size: -; V: TRBV19; D: -; J: TRBJ1-1; CDR3: CASSTPGSNTEAFF; DNA: TGTGCCAGTAGTACCCCGGGGTCTAACACTGAAGCTTTCTTT
size: -; V: TRBV29-1; D: -; J: TRBJ1-1; CDR3: CSVSRNTEAFF; DNA: TGCAGCGTTTCCCGGAACACTGAAGCTTTCTTT
size: -; V: TRBV5-1; D: -; J: TRBJ2-1; CDR3: CASREGTDQYNEQFF; DNA: TGCGCCAGCAGGGAGGGGACAGACCAATACAATGAGCAGTTCTTC
size: -; V: TRBV6-5; D: TRBD1; J: TRBJ2-7; CDR3: CASSRGQGSYEQYF; DNA: TGTGCCAGCAGCCGCGGACAGGGGTCCTACGAGCAGTACTTC
size: -; V: TRBV6-1; D: -; J: TRBJ2-3; CDR3: CASSEDWGGADTQYF; DNA: TGTGCCAGCAGTGAAGATTGGGGGGGCGCAGATACGCAGTATTTT
size: -; V: TRBV7-3; D: TRBD2; J: TRBJ2-3; CDR3: CASSTGTSSVEAQYF; DNA: TGTGCCAGCAGCACCGGGACTAGTTCCGTCGAGGCGCAGTATTTT
size: -; V: TRBV7-2; D: -; J: TRBJ1-2; CDR3: CASSLTRQVNYGYTF; DNA: TGTGCCAGCAGCTTAACCCGACAGGTTAACTATGGCTACACCTTC
size: once; V: TRBV6-6; D: -; J: TRBJ2-3; CDR3: CASSYTSTDTQYF; DNA: TGTGCCAGCAGTTATACTAGCACAGATACGCAGTATTTT
size: -; V: TRBV2; D: -; J: TRBJ1-4; CDR3: CASSQNSGAPREKLFF; DNA: TGTGCCAGCAGCCAAAATTCAGGGGCGCCCCGGGAAAAACTGTTTTTT
size: -; V: TRBV5-1; D: -; J: TRBJ2-1; CDR3: CASSLEDSSYNEQFF; DNA: TGCGCCAGCAGCTTGGAGGACAGCTCCTACAATGAGCAGTTCTTC
size: -; V: TRBV19; D: -; J: TRBJ2-2; CDR3: CASSKEQITGELFF; DNA: TGTGCCAGTAGTAAAGAACAGATCACCGGGGAGCTGTTTTTT
size: -; V: TRBV30; D: -; J: TRBJ1-1; CDR3: CAWSFSTGTPNTEAFF; DNA: TGTGCCTGGAGTTTCTCAACCGGGACACCGAACACTGAAGCTTTCTTT
size: -; V: TRBV5-6; D: TRBD1; J: TRBJ1-5; CDR3: CASSPGQFSNQPQHF; DNA: TGTGCCAGCAGCCCGGGACAGTTTAGCAATCAGCCCCAGCATTTT
size: -; V: TRBV19; D: TRBD1; J: TRBJ1-3; CDR3: CASSNDGTGSGNTIYF; DNA: TGTGCCAGTAGTAACGATGGGACAGGCTCTGGAAACACCATATATTTT
size: -; V: TRBV7-6; D: TRBD1; J: TRBJ2-7; CDR3: CARTLGTGPYEQYF; DNA: TGTGCCAGGACATTAGGGACAGGACCCTACGAGCAGTACTTC
size: -; V: TRBV11-2; D: -; J: TRBJ2-1; CDR3: CASSLVGQRGNEQFF; DNA: TGTGCCAGCAGCTTAGTCGGACAGAGGGGCAATGAGCAGTTCTTC
size: -; V: TRBV27; D: TRBD1; J: TRBJ1-2; CDR3: CASSFQQGANGYTF; DNA: TGTGCCAGCAGTTTTCAACAGGGGGCGAATGGCTACACCTTC
size: -; V: TRBV5-4; D: TRBD1; J: TRBJ2-7; CDR3: CASSSDRGRLYF; DNA: TGTGCCAGCAGCTCGGACAGGGGGCGGTTGTACTTC
size: -; V: TRBV18; D: -; J: TRBJ1-1; CDR3: CASSYLQGSMNTEAFF; DNA: TGTGCCAGCTCATACCTACAGGGATCCATGAACACTGAAGCTTTCTTT
size: -; V: TRBV25-1; D: TRBD1; J: TRBJ2-1; CDR3: CASSEVQGGDEQFF; DNA: TGTGCCAGCAGTGAAGTACAGGGGGGCGATGAGCAGTTCTTC
size: -; V: TRBV29-1; D: TRBD1; J: TRBJ1-5; CDR3: CSVGVGTGDQPQHF; DNA: TGCAGCGTGGGAGTCGGGACAGGAGATCAGCCCCAGCATTTT